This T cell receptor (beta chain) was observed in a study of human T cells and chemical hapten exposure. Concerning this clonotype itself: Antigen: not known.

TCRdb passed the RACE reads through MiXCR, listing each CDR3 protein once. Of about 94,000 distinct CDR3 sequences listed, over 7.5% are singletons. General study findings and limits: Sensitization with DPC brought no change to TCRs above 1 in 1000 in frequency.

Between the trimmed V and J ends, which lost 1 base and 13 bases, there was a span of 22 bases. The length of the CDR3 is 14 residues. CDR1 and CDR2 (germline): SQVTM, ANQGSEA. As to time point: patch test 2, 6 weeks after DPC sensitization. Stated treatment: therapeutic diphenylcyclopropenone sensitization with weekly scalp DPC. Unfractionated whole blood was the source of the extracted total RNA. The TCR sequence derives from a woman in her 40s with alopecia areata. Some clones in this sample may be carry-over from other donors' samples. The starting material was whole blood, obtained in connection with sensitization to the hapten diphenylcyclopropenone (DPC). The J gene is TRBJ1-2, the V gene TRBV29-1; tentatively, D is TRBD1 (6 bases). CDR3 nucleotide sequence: TGCAGCGTTGAAGGGCCGTTTGGGGGCCTGGGGCGCACCTTC. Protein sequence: CSVEGPFGGLGRTF.